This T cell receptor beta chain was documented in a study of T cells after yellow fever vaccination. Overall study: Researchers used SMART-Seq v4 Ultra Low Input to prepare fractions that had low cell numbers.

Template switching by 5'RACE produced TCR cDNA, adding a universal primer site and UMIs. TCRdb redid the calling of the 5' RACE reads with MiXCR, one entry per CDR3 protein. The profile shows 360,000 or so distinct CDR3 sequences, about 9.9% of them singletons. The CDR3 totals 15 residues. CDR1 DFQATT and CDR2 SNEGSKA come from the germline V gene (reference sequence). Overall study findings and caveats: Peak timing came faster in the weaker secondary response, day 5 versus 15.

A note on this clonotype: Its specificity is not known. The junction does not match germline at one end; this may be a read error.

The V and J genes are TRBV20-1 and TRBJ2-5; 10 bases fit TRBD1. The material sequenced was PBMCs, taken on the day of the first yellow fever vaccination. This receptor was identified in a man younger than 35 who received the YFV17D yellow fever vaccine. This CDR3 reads CSARDRGRYEETQYF. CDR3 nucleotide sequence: TGCAGTGCTCGAGACAGGGGGCGTTATGAAGAGACCCAGTACTTC.